Presented here are 31 T cell receptor beta chains from one specimen sequenced in a study of OX40 agonist ivuxolimab in advanced cancers. Repertoires were generated with immunoSEQ multiplex PCR, while TCRdb's copy carries only in-frame clones and drops some. Of around 80,000 clones in the sample, about 88% were seen once. Sample: CD4+ or CD8+ T cells sorted from blood, taken in a trial of the OX40 agonist ivuxolimab. These TCRs come from an adult with an advanced solid tumor such as melanoma, head and neck, liver or kidney cancer.

This clone was counted a single time. The rearrangement links TRBV7-2 to TRBJ2-1; tentatively, D is TRBD1 (6 bases). Trimming took off 1 base at V and 1 base at J, with 8 bases between the two ends. The CDR3 is made up of 15 amino acids. Germline V gives CDR1 SGHTA, CDR2 FQGNSA. The chain's CDR3 is CASSLDQGSYNEQFF. In nucleotides, the CDR3 is TGTGCCAGCAGCTTAGACCAGGGGTCCTACAATGAGCAGTTCTTC.

The chain recombines TRBV19 with TRBJ1-2; D is perhaps TRBD1 (6 bases). V was cut by 5 bases and J by 5 bases, with 15 bases left in between. The length of the CDR3 is 14 residues. Looked up from germline, CDR1 is LNHDA and CDR2 is SQIVND (reference sequence). The DNA for the CDR3 is TGTGCCAGTAGTTCGAACATAGGGGGGTATGGCTACACCTTC. Translated, it gives CASSSNIGGYGYTF.

The V and J genes are TRBV6-6 and TRBJ2-7; 7 bases are a match to TRBD2. V was clipped by 2 bases and J by 13 bases; unmatched bases: 8. CDR1 and CDR2 (germline): MNHNY, SVGAGI (reference sequence). The CDR3 length is 12 residues. The CDR3 DNA reads TGTGCCAGCAGTTACGAGACCCGGGGGGAATACTTC. Protein: CASSYETRGEYF.

The CDR3 DNA reads as TGTGCCAGCCGCAACCGGGGCCGGGGCTACACCTTC. Its translation is CASRNRGRGYTF. The chain couples TRBV5-6 to TRBJ1-2; tentative D call: TRBD1 (5 bases). The CDR3 spans 12 residues. Trimming shortened V by 7 bases and J by 8 bases, and 15 bases separated the two germline ends. Germline assignment: CDR1 SGHDT and CDR2 YYEEEE.

The chain recombines TRBV5-5 with TRBJ2-7; 7 bases are shared with TRBD1. J lost 5 bases, V lost 1 base, and 15 bases had no gene match. CDR3 length equals 17 residues. In germline, CDR1 is SGHKS, CDR2 YYEKEE (reference sequence). The CDR3 nucleotides read TGTGCCAGCAGCTTGTCTGCTAGGGCAGGGGGATTCAACGAGCAGTACTTC. Translation: CASSLSARAGGFNEQYF.

The V call is TRBV18, the J call TRBJ2-4, with TRBD2 matching 8 bases. The CDR3 consists of 17 residues. J lost 1 base, V lost 2 bases, and 7 bases had no gene match. Germline V gene data show CDR1 as KGHSH and CDR2 as LQKENI. Here the CDR3 reads CASSPAGGREAKNIQYF. CDR3 DNA: TGTGCCAGCTCACCAGCGGGAGGAAGAGAGGCCAAAAACATTCAGTACTTC. The full variable domain, with the rest looked up from reference TRBV18 and TRBJ2-4, is NAGVMQNPRHLVRRRGQEARLRCSPMKGHSHVYWYRQLPEEGLKFMVYLQKENIIDESGMPKERFSAEFPKEGPSILRIQQVVRGDSAAYFCASSPAGGREAKNIQYFGAGTRLSVL.

The V and J genes are TRBV29-1 and TRBJ1-1, with D possibly being TRBD1 (6 bases). CDR3 length: 14 residues. The ends were cut back, 7 bases at V and 5 bases at J, with 20 bases in the middle. Germline V CDR1 and CDR2: SQVTM, ANQGSEA. In nucleotides, the CDR3 is TGCAGCGCCTCCGGCGGGACACAACTTACTGAAGCTTTCTTT. This codes for CSASGGTQLTEAFF.

Turning to this clone: Compared with germline, one end of the junction differs, possibly owing to a read error. The chain carries TRBV2 and TRBJ2-1; D remains unclear. The CDR3 is 15 amino acids. Germline CDR1 SNHLY, CDR2 FYNNEI. The CDR3 DNA is TGTGCCAGCATCGCTGACTTGATCGTAGGTTCCTCCCAGGTCTTC. Protein product: CASIADLIVGSSQVF.

The V call is TRBV9, the J call TRBJ2-5; D might be TRBD1 or TRBD2, each matching 5 bases. The ends were cut back, 4 bases at V and 5 bases at J, with 18 bases in the middle. Germline V gene lookup returns CDR1 SGDLS and CDR2 YYNGEE. This CDR3 has 15 residues. The chain's CDR3 is CASSPGPFWGETQYF. CDR3 DNA: TGTGCCAGCAGCCCCGGACCATTTTGGGGGGAGACCCAGTACTTC.

Of note for this clone: The same CDR3 is also encoded by other DNA sequences in this sample. The chain has TRBV5-1 and TRBJ1-5; no reliable D call. There are 13 residues in the CDR3. Germline-derived CDR1 and CDR2 are SGHRS and YFSETQ. Trimming cost V 0 bases and J 4 bases, with 5 bases left between them. The CDR3 is CASSLAPNQPQHF. The CDR3 region has the DNA TGCGCCAGCAGCTTGGCACCTAATCAGCCCCAGCATTTT.

This clone has a single count. The CDR3 DNA follows: TGCGCCAGCAGTCGGGACAGCGCCTATTCACCCCTCCACTTT. Translated: CASSRDSAYSPLHF. V usage is TRBV5-1 and J usage is TRBJ1-6, with 7 bases aligning to TRBD1. The CDR3 length is 14 residues. Germline CDR1 is SGHRS and CDR2 is YFSETQ. J lost 8 bases, V lost 5 bases, and 7 bases had no gene match.

The V call is TRBV5-1, the J call TRBJ2-3; D possibly corresponds to TRBD1 (5 bases). The ends were cut back, 5 bases at V and 3 bases at J, with 7 bases in the middle. The germline V gene encodes CDR1 SGHRS and CDR2 YFSETQ. The CDR3 has 12 residues. CDR3 bases: TGCGCCAGCAGTCCAGGGACAGATACGCAGTATTTT. It codes for CASSPGTDTQYF.

This chain connects TRBV6-5 to TRBJ1-2; possible D gene TRBD1, 5 bases. This CDR3 comprises 14 residues. V lost 0 bases and J lost 4, with 9 bases in between. Germline V gives CDR1 MNHEY, CDR2 SVGAGI. CDR3 coding DNA: TGTGCCAGCAGTTACTCCGCGGGGACCTATGGCTACACCTTC. The encoded protein is CASSYSAGTYGYTF.

The rearrangement uses TRBV7-2 and TRBJ2-7; TRBD2 agrees at 10 bases. This CDR3 comprises 14 residues. After removal of 3 bases from V and 5 bases from J, the junction contained 4 bases not matched to a gene. In germline, CDR1 is SGHTA, CDR2 FQGNSA. CDR3 in amino acids: CASSFTSGADEQYF. The CDR3 DNA sequence: TGTGCCAGCAGCTTCACTAGCGGGGCGGACGAGCAGTACTTC. Together with reference TRBV7-2 and TRBJ2-7, the CDR3 gives the full variable domain: GAGVSQSPSNKVTEKGKDVELRCDPISGHTALYWYRQSLGQGLEFLIYFQGNSAPDKSGLPSDRFSAERTGGSVSTLTIQRTQQEDSAVYLCASSFTSGADEQYFGPGTRLTVT.

The V call is TRBV6-6, the J call TRBJ2-6; D not resolved. Germline values: CDR1 MNHNY, CDR2 SVGAGI (reference sequence). Trimming shortened V by 6 bases and J by 4 bases, and 13 bases separated the two germline ends. CDR3 length: 15 residues. As DNA, the CDR3 is TGTGCCAGCAGGTTTTCTCCTCCGGGGGCCAACGTCCTGACTTTC. Its translation is CASRFSPPGANVLTF.

The V call is TRBV5-4, the J call TRBJ1-2, with unresolved D. Germline V gene lookup returns CDR1 SGHNT and CDR2 YYREEE (reference sequence). There are 14 residues in the CDR3. V was trimmed by 1 base and J by 5 bases, leaving 12 bases between them. The CDR3 sequence: CASSLKESLYGYTF. The CDR3 DNA sequence: TGTGCCAGCAGCTTGAAAGAATCCCTTTATGGCTACACCTTC. Drawing the rest from reference TRBV5-4 and TRBJ1-2, the complete variable domain is ETGVTQSPTHLIKTRGQQVTLRCSSQSGHNTVSWYQQALGQGPQFIFQYYREEENGRGNFPPRFSGLQFPNYSSELNVNALELDDSALYLCASSLKESLYGYTFGSGTRLTVV.

V gene TRBV4-1 combines with J gene TRBJ2-5; D tentatively reads TRBD1 or TRBD2 (5 bases each). This CDR3 is 11 amino acids long. Trimming shortened V by 1 base and J by 12 bases, and 9 bases separated the two germline ends. The V gene's germline CDR1 is MGHRA and CDR2 YSYEKL. This CDR3 reads CASSQARGEYF. Written as DNA, the CDR3 is TGCGCCAGCAGCCAAGCCCGAGGGGAGTACTTC.

V is TRBV6-5 and J is TRBJ2-5; D unresolved. V was cut by 7 bases and J by 1 base, with 10 bases left in between. The CDR3 is 13 amino acids. Germline CDR1 is MNHEY and CDR2 is SVGAGI. The CDR3 protein is CASTPPSQETQYF. The CDR3 DNA reads TGTGCCAGCACCCCGCCATCCCAAGAGACCCAGTACTTC.

The chain couples TRBV11-2 to TRBJ2-5; 7 bases line up with TRBD2. CDR3 length: 14 amino acids. The germline V gene has CDR1 SGHAT and CDR2 FQNNGV. The V segment lost 5 bases and the J segment 4 bases; nucleotides outside the gene matches: 7. This CDR3 is CASSLGVAGETQYF. CDR3 coding DNA: TGTGCCAGCAGCCTCGGGGTAGCGGGAGAGACCCAGTACTTC.

V and J are TRBV6-1 and TRBJ2-7; 11 nucleotides align to TRBD2. The germline CDR1 and CDR2 sequences are MNHNS and SASEGT. With 7 bases clipped from V and 4 bases from J, the junction kept 3 bases outside the gene matches. The CDR3 is 13 amino acids. CDR3 nucleotide sequence: TGTGCCAGCACCGGGACTAGCGGTTACGAGCAGTACTTC. Amino acids: CASTGTSGYEQYF.

This chain links TRBV2 with TRBJ1-5; D may be TRBD1 (5 bases). Germline V gives CDR1 SNHLY, CDR2 FYNNEI. Trimming removed 3 bases from V and 0 bases from J, with 9 bases in between. The CDR3 totals 15 residues. CDR3 sequence reads: CASSETAYSNQPQHF. CDR3 bases: TGTGCCAGCAGTGAGACAGCCTATAGCAATCAGCCCCAGCATTTT.

This chain connects TRBV11-2 to TRBJ2-7, with TRBD1 matching 11 bases. CDR1 and CDR2 from the germline V gene are SGHAT and FQNNGV. Losses at the gene ends were 1 base for V and 2 bases for J; bases not matched to a gene: 4. The CDR3 spans 16 residues. CDR3 coding DNA: TGTGCCAGCAGCTTAGGACCGGGACAGGGGGCCTACGAGCAGTACTTC. It encodes CASSLGPGQGAYEQYF.

This chain joins TRBV29-1 and TRBJ2-5, with 8 bases fitting TRBD1. This CDR3 region has 14 residues. J lost 2 bases, V lost 4 bases, and 6 bases had no gene match. Germline CDR1 and CDR2: SQVTM and ANQGSEA. The CDR3 nucleotides read TGCAGCGTTGGCAGGGGGCTGGATCAAGAGACCCAGTACTTC. Translated: CSVGRGLDQETQYF.

The gene calls are TRBV6-5 and TRBJ1-5; 10 bases line up with TRBD1. J gave up 7 bases and V 4 bases, and 7 bases lay outside the gene matches. The germline gives CDR1 MNHEY, CDR2 SVGAGI. This CDR3 contains 15 residues. The CDR3 DNA sequence: TGTGCCAGCAGTTCCGGGGACAGGGGAGGCCAGCCCCAGCATTTT. Residues: CASSSGDRGGQPQHF.

In this sample, this clone turned up once. V usage is TRBV6-1 and J usage is TRBJ2-7; no clear D. The CDR3 runs 12 residues. Germline V gene lookup returns CDR1 MNHNS and CDR2 SASEGT. Trimming cost V 5 bases and J 9 bases, with 14 bases left between them. The CDR3 here is CASSRTPSRQYF. DNA for the CDR3: TGTGCCAGCAGTCGTACCCCGTCCCGGCAGTACTTC.

This chain connects TRBV5-4 to TRBJ2-7; D is ambiguous. The CDR3 spans 12 residues. CDR1 and CDR2 from the germline V gene are SGHNT and YYREEE (reference sequence). Trimming left V 4 bases short and J 5 bases short, with 10 bases between. CDR3 DNA sequence: TGTGCCAGCAGCCTTTGGCGGAACGAGCAGTACTTC. Translated: CASSLWRNEQYF.

V is TRBV5-1 and J is TRBJ2-1; D might be TRBD2 (6 bases). V gave up 2 bases and J gave up 4 bases, with 13 bases separating them. The germline V gene encodes CDR1 SGHRS and CDR2 YFSETQ. The CDR3 contains 15 residues. The CDR3 sequence: CASSFAGTSYNEQFF. DNA of the CDR3: TGCGCCAGCAGCTTTGCCGGGACTTCTTACAATGAGCAGTTCTTC.

The J gene is TRBJ2-6, the V gene TRBV11-2; TRBD1 matches 9 bases. Looked up from germline, CDR1 is SGHAT and CDR2 is FQNNGV. Trimming took 5 bases from V and 2 from J; bases not matched to a gene: 4. The CDR3 runs to 16 residues. CDR3 nucleotide sequence: TGTGCCAGCAGCAAGACAGGGGGAACTGGGGCCAACGTCCTGACTTTC. Translation: CASSKTGGTGANVLTF.

V is TRBV27 and J is TRBJ2-6; 9 nucleotides match TRBD2. Germline V gene data show CDR1 as MNHEY and CDR2 as SMNVEV (reference sequence). V dropped 2 bases and J dropped 0; count of bases not matched to a gene: 5. CDR3 size: 18 residues. The CDR3 DNA follows: TGTGCCAGCAGTTTAAGACTAGCGGTTAACTCTGGGGCCAACGTCCTGACTTTC. Amino acid sequence: CASSLRLAVNSGANVLTF.

Only one count was recorded for this clone. The J gene is TRBJ1-6, the V gene TRBV28; D is undetermined. This CDR3 is 15 amino acids long. Trimming shortened V by 3 bases and J by 6 bases, and 12 bases separated the two germline ends. The germline gives CDR1 MDHEN, CDR2 SYDVKM. This chain's CDR3 is CASSFAGELNSPLHF. CDR3 nucleotides: TGTGCCAGCAGTTTCGCGGGAGAGCTTAATTCACCCCTCCACTTT. Combining the CDR3 with reference TRBV28 and TRBJ1-6 gives the whole variable domain DVKVTQSSRYLVKRTGEKVFLECVQDMDHENMFWYRQDPGLGLRLIYFSYDVKMKEKGDIPEGYSVSREKKERFSLILESASTNQTSMYLCASSFAGELNSPLHFGNGTRLTVT.

V is TRBV7-2 and J is TRBJ1-4; tentatively, D is TRBD1 (5 bases). The CDR3 length is 15 residues. Germline values: CDR1 SGHTA, CDR2 FQGNSA. The V gene lost 1 base and the J gene lost 7 bases, with 13 bases spanning the gap. DNA for the CDR3: TGTGCCAGCAGCTTAGGTGGGGGAGGCGGTGAAAAACTGTTTTTT. Protein: CASSLGGGGGEKLFF.